This T cell receptor beta chain was identified in a study of vaccination and CD4 T cells after COVID-19. On the study more broadly: The study drew post-COVID samples a median roughly 100 days after diagnosis (range 35 to 161). Control cultures used a CEFX viral epitope pool, an HIV-1 Nef peptide pool, or no peptide.

Scientists ran DNA taken from cultured CD4+ T cells through the Oncomine TCR Beta short-read assay for sequencing. Genomic DNA extraction was carried out from cultured CD4+ T cells. Each CDR3 protein is one row after TCRdb ran MiXCR on the PCR reads. The sample carries around 10,000 distinct CDR3 sequences, around a third recorded once. The treatment denotes: approximately 9-day PBMC culture with coronavirus spike peptide pools or control peptides (ViraFEST assay). From the unexposed donor, CD4+ T cells were collected ahead of the COVID-19 pandemic (2011-2018). Following expansion of antigen-specific T cells with peptide pools, ViraFEST then sequenced TCRs. With approximately nine days of culture completed, CD4+ T cells were isolated by negative selection. As regards this clonotype: The target antigen is unknown.

This CDR3 region has 10 residues. The ends were cut back, 8 bases at V and 11 bases at J, with 11 bases in the middle. Germline loops: CDR1 LNHDA, CDR2 SQIVND (reference sequence). This TCR was sampled from a human donor in good health. Sequencing input: CD4+ T cells from blood, cultured in vitro. This sequence joins TRBV19 and TRBJ2-3; a possible D gene is TRBD1 (6 bases). CDR3 loop: CASGGLEQYF. In nucleotides, the CDR3 is TGTGCCAGTGGGGGCTTGGAGCAGTATTTT.